A single sample gave rise to the 17 T cell receptor beta chains below, sequenced in a study of T-cell reconstitution after alpha-beta-depleted transplantation in children. Using unique molecular identifiers, the investigators prepared the TCRbeta library. TCRdb fed the PCR reads into MiXCR, producing one record per CDR3 protein. The sample yields 200,000 to 250,000 distinct CDR3 sequences, 6.5% to 9% seen once. Sequencing was performed on PBMCs, mostly from graft donor cells, taken 180 days after TCRalphabeta/CD19-depleted stem cell transplant. The receptors were sampled from a male patient between 5 and 17 years old who had a stem cell transplant for acute lymphoblastic leukemia, so the T cells may come from the graft donor.

The sample holds many counts of this clonotype. The chain has TRBV29-1 and TRBJ2-2; the match to TRBD1 covers 7 bases. This CDR3 has 12 residues. CDR1 is SQVTM and CDR2 is ANQGSEA in the germline V gene. CDR3 loop: CSGTANTGELFF. The DNA for the CDR3 is TGCAGTGGGACAGCAAACACCGGGGAGCTGTTTTTT.

This clonotype has a count of ten or more. V is TRBV12-3 or TRBV12-4 and J is TRBJ2-1; the match to TRBD1 covers 8 bases. The ends lost 2 bases at V and 0 bases at J; junction bases unmatched: 0. This CDR3 has 15 residues. CDR3 DNA sequence: TGTGCCAGCAGTTTAACAGGGGGCTCCTACAATGAGCAGTTCTTC. Amino acids: CASSLTGGSYNEQFF.

Ten or more counts support this clonotype. The CDR3 sequence is CASSLTGGMGDTQYF. The CDR3 DNA reads as TGTGCCAGCAGCTTAACAGGGGGCATGGGAGATACGCAGTATTTT. V usage is TRBV7-9 and J usage is TRBJ2-3; 9 bases fit TRBD1. The CDR3 consists of 15 residues. Germline assignment: CDR1 SEHNR and CDR2 FQNEAQ (reference sequence). V was clipped by 2 bases and J by 5 bases; unmatched bases: 5.

This clonotype was counted at least ten times. The V gene is TRBV20-1, the J gene TRBJ1-5; 10 nucleotides agree with TRBD1. Germline V gives CDR1 DFQATT, CDR2 SNEGSKA (reference sequence). The V gene end was trimmed by 1 base and the J gene end by 4 bases; junction bases not matched to a gene: 1. The CDR3 has 14 residues. The DNA of the CDR3 is TGCAGTGCTAGAGGGACAGGGGGGAATCAGCCCCAGCATTTT. It encodes CSARGTGGNQPQHF.

This clonotype occurred many times. The CDR3 DNA sequence: TGCGCCAGCAGCTCCACCACTAGCAGACCCAACAATGAGCAGTTCTTC. Translated, it gives CASSSTTSRPNNEQFF. The chain uses TRBV5-1 and TRBJ2-1, with a weak D call TRBD2 (6 bases). The CDR3 has 16 amino acids. V lost 3 bases and J lost 5, with 18 bases in between. Germline V gene sequence: CDR1 SGHRS, CDR2 YFSETQ.

This clonotype was seen at least ten times. J is TRBJ2-1 and V is TRBV5-1; the D is unclear. This CDR3 contains 13 residues. The V end was cut by 0 bases, the J end by 9 bases, with 10 bases between. Germline assignment: CDR1 SGHRS and CDR2 YFSETQ. The CDR3 region has the DNA TGCGCCAGCAGCTTGGAGCTAGTGGGTGAGCAGTTCTTC. This codes for CASSLELVGEQFF.

This clonotype was recorded at least ten times. The chain recombines TRBV11-2 with TRBJ1-3, with D possibly TRBD1 on 6 matching bases. The germline V gene encodes CDR1 SGHAT and CDR2 FQNNGV. The CDR3 sequence is 11 residues long. The V end lost 2 bases, the J end lost 16 bases, and 12 bases lay between the germline ends. CDR3 amino acids: CASSLSRGRYF. CDR3 coding DNA: TGTGCCAGCAGCTTATCCAGGGGCCGGTATTTT.

This chain uses TRBV5-1 with TRBJ2-3; TRBD2 aligns across 7 bases. This CDR3 is built from 16 residues. Germline lookup yields CDR1 SGHRS and CDR2 YFSETQ. After removal of 0 bases from V and 1 base from J, the junction contained 5 bases not matched to a gene. DNA for the CDR3: TGCGCCAGCAGCTTGGCGACTAGCAAGGGCACAGATACGCAGTATTTT. This gives the protein CASSLATSKGTDTQYF. Full variable domain (rest looked up from reference TRBV5-1 and TRBJ2-3): KAGVTQTPRYLIKTRGQQVTLSCSPISGHRSVSWYQQTPGQGLQFLFEYFSETQRNKGNFPGRFSGRQFSNSRSEMNVSTLELGDSALYLCASSLATSKGTDTQYFGPGTRLTVL.

This clonotype occurred many times. The chain couples TRBV6-5 to TRBJ2-1, with 11 bases that match TRBD2. This CDR3 has 15 residues. Germline V lookup: CDR1 MNHEY, CDR2 SVGAGI. The ends lost 7 bases at V and 5 bases at J; junction bases unmatched: 7. The CDR3 loop is CASILAGGVHNEQFF. The CDR3 bases are TGTGCCAGCATTTTAGCGGGAGGGGTCCACAATGAGCAGTTCTTC.

This clonotype was counted at least ten times. The rearrangement joins TRBV19 to TRBJ1-1; no reliable D call. V was shortened by 2 bases and J by 2 bases, with 21 bases between the two germline ends. The CDR3 contains 18 residues. Germline values: CDR1 LNHDA, CDR2 SQIVND (reference sequence). The CDR3: CASSITIRTPALNTEAFF. The CDR3 DNA sequence: TGTGCCAGTAGTATAACGATCAGGACCCCGGCTCTCAACACTGAAGCTTTCTTT.

J is TRBJ1-2 and V is TRBV10-2, with D unresolved. The CDR3 runs 17 residues. Trimming left V 5 bases short and J 4 bases short, with 23 bases between. Germline V gene lookup returns CDR1 WSHSY and CDR2 SAAADI. In nucleotides, the CDR3 is TGCGCCAGCAGTCCCTCGAGGAATTCTATTCGGGCCTATGGCTACACCTTC. This codes for CASSPSRNSIRAYGYTF.

This clonotype was detected many times. The chain uses TRBV7-9 and TRBJ1-2; 9 bases align to TRBD1. The CDR3 is made up of 15 amino acids. V gave up 3 bases and J gave up 6 bases; unmatched junction bases: 8. Germline CDR1 and CDR2: SEHNR and FQNEAQ (reference sequence). This chain's CDR3 is CASSFSPGTGNGYTF. In DNA, the CDR3 is TGTGCCAGCAGCTTCTCACCTGGGACAGGGAATGGCTACACCTTC.

In its sample, this clonotype was seen many times. The gene calls are TRBV12-3 or TRBV12-4 and TRBJ1-2, with 8 bases matching TRBD1. V shed 4 bases and J 3 bases; nucleotides not matched to a gene: 13. The CDR3 runs 17 residues. CDR3 DNA: TGTGCCAGCAGTTCTCCGACAGGGGAGCGCACCCACTATGGCTACACCTTC. Translation gives CASSSPTGERTHYGYTF.

This rearrangement joins TRBV6-5 to TRBJ1-2; 8 bases are shared with TRBD1. The CDR3 contains 15 residues. J gave up 8 bases and V 2 bases, and 10 bases lay outside the gene matches. Germline loops: CDR1 MNHEY, CDR2 SVGAGI. In DNA, the CDR3 is TGTGCCAGCAGTTACCCCTCGGACAGGGTGAGGGGCTACACCTTC. Protein product: CASSYPSDRVRGYTF.

Points on this clonotype: Just one base apart from a much larger clone, this may be a read error. The chain carries TRBV11-2 and TRBJ2-1; 8 bases align to TRBD2. Germline-derived CDR1 and CDR2 are SGHAT and FQNNGV. V lost 5 bases and J lost 6; bases outside the gene matches: 3. The CDR3 has 13 residues. The CDR3 DNA reads as TGTGCCAGCAGCGTTGGACTAGCCAATGAGCAGTTCTTC. As protein: CASSVGLANEQFF.

This clonotype appeared many times. The chain employs TRBV9 and TRBJ2-1, with D maybe TRBD2 (6 bases). CDR1 and CDR2 from the germline V gene are SGDLS and YYNGEE. V lost 2 bases, J lost 0 bases, and 9 bases lay in between. This CDR3 region has 15 residues. CDR3 DNA: TGTGCCAGCAGCGTCTCGGGGGACTCCTACAATGAGCAGTTCTTC. It codes for CASSVSGDSYNEQFF.

The chain employs TRBV13 and TRBJ2-1, with 9 nucleotides matching TRBD2. Losses at the gene ends were 3 bases for V and 6 bases for J; bases not matched to a gene: 6. CDR3 length: 15 residues. Germline values: CDR1 PRHDT, CDR2 FYEKMQ (reference sequence). This chain's CDR3 is CASSFSGSPANEQFF. The CDR3, as DNA: TGTGCCAGCAGCTTTAGCGGGAGTCCCGCCAATGAGCAGTTCTTC.